This entry lists 27 T cell receptor beta chains sequenced from one sample in a study of early T cells in non-severe SARS-CoV-2 infection. TCRdb recomputed calls from the 5' RACE reads with MiXCR, one row per CDR3 protein. The sample yields fewer than 85,000 distinct CDR3 sequences, roughly an eighth seen once. Sequences were obtained from whole blood. The receptors originated from an adult who was a healthcare worker with PCR-confirmed SARS-CoV-2 infection or an uninfected control (not recorded which).

The chain is built from TRBV25-1 and TRBJ1-1, with TRBD1 matching over 9 bases. This CDR3 is built from 14 residues. The V gene end was trimmed by 6 bases and the J gene end by 6 bases; junction bases not matched to a gene: 8. Germline V lookup: CDR1 MGHDK, CDR2 SYGVNS. The CDR3 region is CASSRTGVDAEAFF. DNA of the CDR3: TGTGCCAGCAGCAGGACAGGGGTCGACGCTGAAGCTTTCTTT. Full variable domain (outside the CDR3, taken from reference TRBV25-1 and TRBJ1-1): EADIYQTPRYLVIGTGKKITLECSQTMGHDKMYWYQQDPGMELHLIHYSYGVNSTEKGDLSSESTVSRIRTEHFPLTLESARPSHTSQYLCASSRTGVDAEAFFGQGTRLTVV.

The J gene is TRBJ1-5, the V gene TRBV10-3; D remains ambiguous. Germline V gene data show CDR1 as ENHRY and CDR2 as SYGVKD. The CDR3 runs to 13 residues. Deletions cut 4 bases from V and 1 base from J, with 5 bases between. CDR3: CAISGDSNQPQHF. In DNA, the CDR3 is TGTGCCATCAGTGGAGACAGCAATCAGCCCCAGCATTTT.

This clonotype was recorded many times. J is TRBJ2-6 and V is TRBV29-1; maybe TRBD1 (6 bases). Trimming pared 7 bases from V and 3 bases from J, leaving 7 bases between. The CDR3 runs to 12 residues. Germline CDR1 reads SQVTM; CDR2 reads ANQGSEA. CDR3 sequence reads: CSAGDGANVLTF. The CDR3 DNA sequence: TGCAGCGCAGGGGATGGGGCCAACGTCCTGACTTTC.

V is TRBV9 and J is TRBJ2-2; 8 positions agree with TRBD1. V shed 4 bases and J 3 bases; nucleotides not matched to a gene: 8. This CDR3 has 16 residues. CDR1 is SGDLS and CDR2 is YYNGEE in the germline V gene. The DNA of the CDR3 is TGTGCCAGCAGCCTGCCGGGACAGGAGCACACCGGGGAGCTGTTTTTT. As protein: CASSLPGQEHTGELFF.

There are many counts of this clonotype. The CDR3 DNA reads TGTGCCAGCAGTTTAGCGGGAGTAGGCTTCAATGAGCAGTTCTTC. Its protein is CASSLAGVGFNEQFF. This sequence joins TRBV27 and TRBJ2-1; TRBD2 matches at 7 bases. There are 15 residues in the CDR3. J lost 6 bases, V lost 2 bases, and 7 bases had no gene match. Germline CDR1 reads MNHEY; CDR2 reads SMNVEV (reference sequence).

This clonotype showed up many times. V and J are TRBV28 and TRBJ1-2; 9 nucleotides align to TRBD1. CDR3 length: 15 residues. CDR1 is MDHEN, CDR2 SYDVKM, per germline. V lost 6 bases, J lost 10 bases, and 15 bases stayed unmatched. As DNA, the CDR3 is TGTGCCAGCAGATATAAGATATACAGGGGGCGCGACTACACCTTC. This sequence encodes CASRYKIYRGRDYTF.

This clonotype showed up many times. V is TRBV20-1 and J is TRBJ2-3; 9 bases align to TRBD2. The CDR3 covers 13 residues. The germline CDR1 and CDR2 sequences are DFQATT and SNEGSKA (reference sequence). The CDR3 spells CSVATSGTDTQYF. DNA of the CDR3: TGCAGCGTCGCTACTAGCGGGACAGATACGCAGTATTTT.

In regard to this clonotype: A read error is possible here, since a much larger clone lies one base away. The chain links TRBV7-9 to TRBJ1-5; 7 bases match TRBD1. CDR3 length equals 14 residues. Per the germline V gene, CDR1 is SEHNR and CDR2 is FQNEAQ (reference sequence). V lost 5 bases and J lost 3; bases outside the gene matches: 4. In nucleotides, the CDR3 is TGTGCCAGCAGCCGAGACAGGGTCAATCAGCCCCAGCATTTT. Translated, it gives CASSRDRVNQPQHF.

Many counts were recorded for this clonotype. V gene TRBV28 combines with J gene TRBJ1-5; D gene ambiguous. V lost 2 bases, J lost 3 bases, and 11 bases lay in between. The CDR3 has 15 residues. Germline V gene data show CDR1 as MDHEN and CDR2 as SYDVKM. This CDR3 reads CASSLDTDNNQPQHF. As DNA, the CDR3 is TGTGCCAGCAGTTTAGATACAGACAACAATCAGCCCCAGCATTTT.

This clonotype was recorded at least ten times. This chain uses TRBV6-1 with TRBJ1-1, with D unresolved. V lost 6 bases, J lost 2 bases, and 10 bases lay in between. Germline CDR1 reads MNHNS; CDR2 reads SASEGT. The CDR3 spans 13 residues. The CDR3 loop is CASSEFKNTEAFF. CDR3 sequence (DNA): TGTGCCAGCAGCGAGTTCAAAAACACTGAAGCTTTCTTT.

Worth noting for this clonotype: Just one base apart from a much larger clone, this may be a read error. The rearrangement links TRBV7-9 to TRBJ2-2, with D unclear. The germline V gene has CDR1 SEHNR and CDR2 FQNEAQ (reference sequence). This CDR3 contains 15 residues. The CDR3 bases are TGTGTCAGCAGCTCGACTCACCCGAACACCGGGGAGCTGTTTTTT. Residues: CVSSSTHPNTGELFF.

This clonotype was detected ten times or more. The chain uses TRBV12-3 or TRBV12-4 and TRBJ1-3; D gene ambiguous. V lost 5 bases and J 2 bases, leaving 13 bases between the germline ends. The CDR3 spans 15 residues. CDR3 sequence (DNA): TGTGCCAGCAGTCGACACCAAGGACCTGGAAACACCATATATTTT. Translating gives CASSRHQGPGNTIYF.

Ten or more counts support this clonotype. The V call is TRBV12-5, the J call TRBJ1-1; 7 positions agree with TRBD1. The ends lost 4 bases at V and 6 bases at J; junction bases unmatched: 8. Germline V lookup: CDR1 LGHNT, CDR2 FRNRAP. CDR3 length: 14 amino acids. CDR3 protein: CASGSDRVLPEAFF. The CDR3 DNA reads TGTGCTAGTGGTTCCGACAGGGTACTCCCTGAAGCTTTCTTT. Full variable domain (rest looked up from reference TRBV12-5 and TRBJ1-1): DARVTQTPRHKVTEMGQEVTMRCQPILGHNTVFWYRQTMMQGLELLAYFRNRAPLDDSGMPKDRFSAEMPDATLATLKIQPSEPRDSAVYFCASGSDRVLPEAFFGQGTRLTVV.

This clonotype was counted many times. The V and J genes are TRBV7-8 and TRBJ2-5; 14 nucleotides agree with TRBD2. Trimming took 4 bases from V and 2 from J; bases not matched to a gene: 3. Germline V gives CDR1 SGHVS, CDR2 FQNEAQ. CDR3 length equals 16 residues. The CDR3 DNA sequence: TGTGCCAGCAGCTCCTGGACTAGCGGGGGGCAAGAGACCCAGTACTTC. Its translation: CASSSWTSGGQETQYF.

This clonotype was seen just once. The gene calls are TRBV5-1 and TRBJ2-3; 8 bases match TRBD1. The CDR3 length is 16 residues. V shed 0 bases and J 6 bases; nucleotides not matched to a gene: 9. The germline V gene has CDR1 SGHRS and CDR2 YFSETQ. CDR3 sequence: CASSLEWQGAGDTQYF. The CDR3 DNA sequence: TGCGCCAGCAGCTTGGAATGGCAGGGGGCTGGGGATACGCAGTATTTT.

The rearrangement links TRBV10-3 to TRBJ1-3, with no clear D. The length of the CDR3 is 11 residues. Germline V gene lookup returns CDR1 ENHRY and CDR2 SYGVKD. Trimming took off 10 bases at V and 3 bases at J, with 7 bases between the two ends. The CDR3 nucleotides read TGTGCCACCTCCTATGGAAACACCATATATTTT. It encodes CATSYGNTIYF.

This chain uses TRBV13 with TRBJ2-5; 7 nucleotides align to TRBD1. The CDR3 has 15 amino acids. Germline loops: CDR1 PRHDT, CDR2 FYEKMQ (reference sequence). The trim removed 5 bases at V and 2 bases at J, leaving 8 bases unmatched. CDR3 sequence: CASSTIGQVQETQYF. CDR3 bases: TGTGCCAGCAGCACCATCGGACAGGTTCAAGAGACCCAGTACTTC.

This clonotype was counted many times. This chain joins TRBV28 and TRBJ2-2; 7 positions agree with TRBD1. Trimming cost V 10 bases and J 4 bases; bases outside gene matches: 18. The CDR3 length is 17 residues. Germline V gene data show CDR1 as MDHEN and CDR2 as SYDVKM. CDR3 sequence reads: CATTPPKGAGGTGELFF. In DNA form, the CDR3 reads TGTGCCACTACACCCCCCAAGGGGGCCGGAGGCACCGGGGAGCTGTTTTTT.

There are many counts of this clonotype. The V call is TRBV20-1, the J call TRBJ2-3, with 14 positions matching TRBD2. The germline CDR1 and CDR2 sequences are DFQATT and SNEGSKA (reference sequence). J lost 3 bases, V lost 2 bases, and 4 bases had no gene match. This CDR3 is built from 16 residues. The chain's CDR3 is CSARSGTSGSTDTQYF. CDR3 nucleotides: TGCAGTGCTAGATCGGGGACTAGCGGGAGTACAGATACGCAGTATTTT.

This clonotype was observed once. J is TRBJ2-4 and V is TRBV7-2; TRBD2 is a possible D gene (6 bases). CDR3 length: 13 amino acids. Per the germline V gene, CDR1 is SGHTA and CDR2 is FQGNSA. Trimming took 2 bases from V and 6 from J, leaving 8 bases between them. DNA of the CDR3: TGTGCCAGCAGCTTACGGGGGACAAACATTCAGTACTTC. Residues: CASSLRGTNIQYF. Based on the CDR3 plus reference TRBV7-2 and TRBJ2-4, the full variable domain is GAGVSQSPSNKVTEKGKDVELRCDPISGHTALYWYRQSLGQGLEFLIYFQGNSAPDKSGLPSDRFSAERTGGSVSTLTIQRTQQEDSAVYLCASSLRGTNIQYFGAGTRLSVL.

V gene TRBV15 combines with J gene TRBJ2-1; TRBD2 agrees at 9 bases. The CDR3 is made up of 16 amino acids. CDR1 is LNHNV, CDR2 YYDKDF, per germline (reference sequence). With 5 bases clipped from V and 1 base from J, the junction kept 6 bases outside the gene matches. The CDR3 loop is CATSLTSGLSYNEQFF. The CDR3 DNA follows: TGTGCCACCAGCTTAACTAGCGGGTTATCCTACAATGAGCAGTTCTTC. Full variable domain (rest looked up from reference TRBV15 and TRBJ2-1): DAMVIQNPRYQVTQFGKPVTLSCSQTLNHNVMYWYQQKSSQAPKLLFHYYDKDFNNEADTPDNFQSRRPNTSFCFLDIRSPGLGDTAMYLCATSLTSGLSYNEQFFGPGTRLTVL.

There are a few counts of this clonotype. The chain carries TRBV11-2 and TRBJ1-1; tentatively, D is TRBD1 (5 bases). Trimming cost V 4 bases and J 3 bases, with 12 bases left between them. The CDR3 totals 14 residues. Germline V CDR1 and CDR2: SGHAT, FQNNGV. CDR3 in DNA: TGTGCCAGCAGCTCCAGGCGGGGCGACACTGAAGCTTTCTTT. This codes for CASSSRRGDTEAFF.

This clonotype has ten or more counts. The V call is TRBV20-1, the J call TRBJ1-2; 9 nucleotides agree with TRBD1. Trimming at V came to 0 bases and at J to 4 bases, leaving 6 bases not matched to a gene. This CDR3 is built from 15 residues. The germline V gene encodes CDR1 DFQATT and CDR2 SNEGSKA (reference sequence). This chain's CDR3 is CSARDGTGGIYGYTF. For the CDR3, the DNA is TGCAGTGCTAGAGACGGTACAGGGGGCATCTATGGCTACACCTTC.

This clonotype was counted ten times or more. The chain uses TRBV7-9 and TRBJ2-3; 7 nucleotides align to TRBD1. Germline V gives CDR1 SEHNR, CDR2 FQNEAQ (reference sequence). The CDR3 spans 14 residues. The ends lost 2 bases at V and 2 bases at J; junction bases unmatched: 1. The CDR3 reads CASSLKGATDTQYF. CDR3 coding DNA: TGTGCCAGCAGCTTAAAGGGGGCCACAGATACGCAGTATTTT.

The chain combines TRBV12-3 or TRBV12-4 with TRBJ2-1; 12 bases fit TRBD2. The CDR3 is 17 residues long. V lost 2 bases to trimming and J lost 9 bases; unmatched junction nucleotides: 11. The CDR3 region has the DNA TGTGCCAGCAGTTTAAAGGCGATGACTAGCGGGAGTTTTGAGCAGTTCTTC. Translated, it gives CASSLKAMTSGSFEQFF.

This clonotype was observed a few times. The chain combines TRBV7-2 with TRBJ1-1; D uncertain. There are 12 residues in the CDR3. V gave up 5 bases and J gave up 6 bases, with 10 bases separating them. The germline V gene encodes CDR1 SGHTA and CDR2 FQGNSA. This CDR3 is CASSPNGPEAFF. The CDR3, as DNA: TGTGCCAGCAGCCCAAATGGGCCTGAAGCTTTCTTT. The variable domain in full, with the rest retrieved from reference TRBV7-2 and TRBJ1-1, is GAGVSQSPSNKVTEKGKDVELRCDPISGHTALYWYRQSLGQGLEFLIYFQGNSAPDKSGLPSDRFSAERTGGSVSTLTIQRTQQEDSAVYLCASSPNGPEAFFGQGTRLTVV.

This clonotype was observed many times. The genes are TRBV7-9 and TRBJ1-1; 8 bases line up with TRBD1. V shed 8 bases, J shed 5 bases, and the junction held 4 bases outside the gene matches. The CDR3 contains 12 residues. Germline V gives CDR1 SEHNR, CDR2 FQNEAQ (reference sequence). The CDR3 DNA reads as TGTGCCAGCCTGGACAGGGTTACTGAAGCTTTCTTT. Its protein product is CASLDRVTEAFF.